This T cell receptor (beta chain) was observed in a study of cytomegalovirus exposure and HLA in healthy donors. Whole-study results and caveats: Reportedly, fewer N-insertions than the roughly 690-donor mean appeared in an Asian-associated ancestry cluster in a later analysis. Listed as cytomegalovirus-associated were approximately 160 TCR beta chains. Sequencing likely caused a cluster of highly shared sequence variants. A link between a missense DCLRE1C variant and TCR beta V- and J-gene trimming emerged from a later analysis.

13 Jbeta primers and 60 Vbeta primers were used for the PCR. The protocol was immunoSEQ multiplex PCR, while the TCRdb copy is restricted to in-frame clones and leaves out a portion. The data contain approximately 210,000 clones, about four fifths of them singletons. On this clone: Its antigen remains unidentified.

Germline CDR1 reads SGHNT; CDR2 reads YYREEE (reference sequence). This CDR3 region has 12 residues. V was pared by 2 bases and J by 6 bases, with 9 bases between. The material sequenced was PBMCs. The source of this sequence is a man between 35 and 55 years old in good health and CMV-seropositive. The chain employs TRBV5-4 and TRBJ2-7; perhaps TRBD1 as D (6 bases). For the CDR3, the DNA is TGTGCCAGCAGCTTTGGGGGCCCCGAGCAGTACTTC. This sequence encodes CASSFGGPEQYF.